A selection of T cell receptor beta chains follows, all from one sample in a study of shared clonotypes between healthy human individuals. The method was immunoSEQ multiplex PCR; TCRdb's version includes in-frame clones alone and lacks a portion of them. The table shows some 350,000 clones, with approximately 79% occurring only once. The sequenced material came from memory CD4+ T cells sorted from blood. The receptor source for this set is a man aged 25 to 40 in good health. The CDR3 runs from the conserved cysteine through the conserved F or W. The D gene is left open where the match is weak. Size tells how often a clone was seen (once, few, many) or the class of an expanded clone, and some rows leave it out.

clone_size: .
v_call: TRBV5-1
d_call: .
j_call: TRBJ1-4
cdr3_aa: CASSLEGHRNEKLFF
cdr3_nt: TGCGCCAGCAGCTTGGAGGGACACCGTAATGAAAAACTGTTTTTT

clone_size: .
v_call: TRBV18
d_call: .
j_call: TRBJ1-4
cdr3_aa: CASSPPSQGGEKLFF
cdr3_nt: TGTGCCAGCTCACCACCTTCACAGGGCGGGGAAAAACTGTTTTTT

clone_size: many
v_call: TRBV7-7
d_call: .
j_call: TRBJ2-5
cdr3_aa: CASSDSGETQYF
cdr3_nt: TGTGCTAGCAGCGACTCAGGGGAGACCCAGTACTTC

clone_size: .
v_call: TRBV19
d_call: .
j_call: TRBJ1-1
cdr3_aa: CASSMGLHSTEAFF
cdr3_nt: TGTGCCAGTAGTATGGGGCTTCACAGCACTGAAGCTTTCTTT

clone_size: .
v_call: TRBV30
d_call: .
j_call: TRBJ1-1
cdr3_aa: CAWREGLPTEAFF
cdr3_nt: TGTGCCTGGAGGGAGGGACTACCCACTGAAGCTTTCTTT

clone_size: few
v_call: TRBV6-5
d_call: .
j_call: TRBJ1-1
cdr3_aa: CASSWIKNTEAFF
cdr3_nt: TGTGCCAGCAGTTGGATCAAGAACACTGAAGCTTTCTTT

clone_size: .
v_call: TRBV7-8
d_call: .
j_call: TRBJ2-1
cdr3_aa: CASSPRDHSRIGQFF
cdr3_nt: TGTGCCAGCAGCCCACGGGACCACTCGCGTATAGGGCAGTTCTTC

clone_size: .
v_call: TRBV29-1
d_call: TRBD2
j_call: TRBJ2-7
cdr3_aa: CSVGERGAYEQYF
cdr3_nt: TGCAGCGTTGGGGAGCGGGGCGCCTACGAGCAGTACTTC

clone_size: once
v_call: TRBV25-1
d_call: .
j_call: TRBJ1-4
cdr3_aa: CASSERTGRTTNEKLFF
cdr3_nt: TGTGCCAGCAGTGAGCGCACAGGGAGGACAACTAATGAAAAACTGTTTTTT

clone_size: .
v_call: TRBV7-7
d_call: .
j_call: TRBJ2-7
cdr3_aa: CASSPDRQSYEQYF
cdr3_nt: TGTGCTAGCAGCCCGGACAGACAGTCCTACGAGCAGTACTTC

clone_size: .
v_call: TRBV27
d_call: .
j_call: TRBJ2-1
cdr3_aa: CASARTSFYNEQFF
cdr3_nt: TGTGCCTCAGCACGCACTAGTTTTTACAATGAGCAGTTCTTC

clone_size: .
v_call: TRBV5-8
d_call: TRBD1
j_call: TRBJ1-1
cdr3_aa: CASSLLGTGNTEAFF
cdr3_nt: TGTGCCAGCAGCTTGTTAGGGACAGGGAACACTGAAGCTTTCTTT

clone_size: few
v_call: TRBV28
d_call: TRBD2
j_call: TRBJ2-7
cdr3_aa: CASSLGGSKVYEQYF
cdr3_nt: TGTGCCAGCAGTTTAGGCGGGAGTAAAGTCTACGAGCAGTACTTC

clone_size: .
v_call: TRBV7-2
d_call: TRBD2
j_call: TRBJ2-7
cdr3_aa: CASSFSILAEPGQQYF
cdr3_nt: TGTGCCAGCAGCTTCTCTATCCTAGCGGAGCCAGGACAGCAGTACTTC

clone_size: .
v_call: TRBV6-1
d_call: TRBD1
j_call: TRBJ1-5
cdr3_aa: CASSEADRRRNQPQHF
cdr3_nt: TGTGCCAGCAGTGAGGCGGACAGGCGGCGTAATCAGCCCCAGCATTTT

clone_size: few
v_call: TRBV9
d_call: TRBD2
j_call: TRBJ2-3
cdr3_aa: CASSPKLREGNTDTQYF
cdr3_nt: TGTGCCAGCAGCCCCAAGTTACGGGAGGGGAACACAGATACGCAGTATTTT

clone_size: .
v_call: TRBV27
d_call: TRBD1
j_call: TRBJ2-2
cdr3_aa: CASSFSRGRGTGELFF
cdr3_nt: TGTGCCAGCAGTTTCAGCAGGGGGCGCGGCACCGGGGAGCTGTTTTTT

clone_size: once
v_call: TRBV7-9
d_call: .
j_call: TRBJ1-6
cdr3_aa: CASSTPTSSPLHF
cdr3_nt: TGTGCCAGCAGCACTCCAACGAGTTCACCCCTCCACTTT

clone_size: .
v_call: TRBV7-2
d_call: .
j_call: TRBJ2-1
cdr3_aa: CASSQVPFF
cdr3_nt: TGTGCCAGCAGCCAAGTTCCCTTCTTC

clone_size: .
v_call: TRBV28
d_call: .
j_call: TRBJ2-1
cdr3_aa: CASSLLGASETYNEQFF
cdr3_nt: TGTGCCAGCAGTTTATTGGGGGCTAGCGAGACCTACAATGAGCAGTTCTTC

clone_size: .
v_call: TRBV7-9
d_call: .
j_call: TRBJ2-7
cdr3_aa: CASSLGGRAYEQYF
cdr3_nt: TGTGCCAGCAGCTTAGGTGGGAGAGCCTACGAGCAGTACTTC

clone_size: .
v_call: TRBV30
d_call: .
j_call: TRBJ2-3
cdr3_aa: CAWSPNTDTQYF
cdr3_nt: TGTGCCTGGAGTCCAAATACAGATACGCAGTATTTT

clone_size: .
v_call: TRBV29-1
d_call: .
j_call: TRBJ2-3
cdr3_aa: CSVGWGSGTQYF
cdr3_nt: TGCAGCGTTGGATGGGGGTCAGGTACGCAGTATTTT

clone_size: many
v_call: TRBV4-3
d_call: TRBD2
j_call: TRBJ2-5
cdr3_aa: CASSQDLLSQRELEETQYF
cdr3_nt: TGCGCCAGCAGCCAAGATCTCCTTTCCCAGCGGGAGTTGGAAGAGACCCAGTACTTC

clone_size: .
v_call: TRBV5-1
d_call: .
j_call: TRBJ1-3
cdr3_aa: CASSLEGGSGNTIYF
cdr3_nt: TGCGCCAGCAGCTTGGAGGGGGGCTCTGGAAACACCATATATTTT

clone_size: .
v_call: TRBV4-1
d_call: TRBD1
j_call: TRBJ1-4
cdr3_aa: CASNDRAALGRTNEKLFF
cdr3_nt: TGCGCCAGCAACGACAGGGCGGCTTTAGGAAGAACTAATGAAAAACTGTTTTTT

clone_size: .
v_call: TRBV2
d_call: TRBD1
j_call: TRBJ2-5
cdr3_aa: CASSGTGVRETQYF
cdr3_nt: TGTGCCAGCAGTGGTACAGGGGTCAGGGAGACCCAGTACTTC

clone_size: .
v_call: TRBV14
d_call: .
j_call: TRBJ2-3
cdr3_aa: CASSQDEGFSTDTQYF
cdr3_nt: TGTGCCAGCAGCCAAGACGAGGGGTTCAGCACAGATACGCAGTATTTT

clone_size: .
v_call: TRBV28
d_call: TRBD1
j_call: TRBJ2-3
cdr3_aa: CASSPRQGSHTDTQYF
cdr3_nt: TGTGCCAGCAGTCCACGACAGGGGTCACACACAGATACGCAGTATTTT

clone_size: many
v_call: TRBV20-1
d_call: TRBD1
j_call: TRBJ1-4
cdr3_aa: CSARTGEKLFF
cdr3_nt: TGCAGTGCCCGGACAGGTGAAAAACTGTTTTTT

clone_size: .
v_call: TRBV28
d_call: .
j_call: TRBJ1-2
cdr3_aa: CASSSRPGTRINYGYTF
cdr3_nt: TGTGCCAGCAGTTCACGTCCCGGGACACGAATTAACTATGGCTACACCTTC

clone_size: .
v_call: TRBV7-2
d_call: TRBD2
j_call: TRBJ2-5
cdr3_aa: CASSSGLAGGRGETQYF
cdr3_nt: TGTGCCAGCAGCTCCGGACTAGCGGGAGGGCGGGGAGAGACCCAGTACTTC

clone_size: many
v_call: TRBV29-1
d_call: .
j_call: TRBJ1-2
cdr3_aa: CSVEELRTVYGYTF
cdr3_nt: TGCAGCGTTGAAGAGCTTAGGACAGTGTATGGCTACACCTTC

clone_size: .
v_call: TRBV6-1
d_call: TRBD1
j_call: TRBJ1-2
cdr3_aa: CASSERPTGGGGYTF
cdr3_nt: TGTGCCAGCAGCGAACGCCCAACAGGGGGAGGCGGCTACACCTTC

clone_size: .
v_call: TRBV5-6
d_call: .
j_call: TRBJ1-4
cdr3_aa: CASSTKTVNTNEKLFF
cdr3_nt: TGTGCCAGCAGCACCAAGACAGTTAACACTAATGAAAAACTGTTTTTT

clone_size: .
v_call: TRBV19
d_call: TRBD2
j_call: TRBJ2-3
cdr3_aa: CASSIGVAGGLTDTQYF
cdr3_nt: TGTGCCAGTAGTATAGGAGTAGCGGGAGGACTCACAGATACGCAGTATTTT

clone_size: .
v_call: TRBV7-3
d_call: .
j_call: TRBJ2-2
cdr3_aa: CASSPNSVTGELFF
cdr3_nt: TGTGCCAGCAGCCCAAACTCTGTAACCGGGGAGCTGTTTTTT

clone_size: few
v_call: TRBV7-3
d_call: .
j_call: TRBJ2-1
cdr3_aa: CASSYDRGPYNEQFF
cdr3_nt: TGTGCCAGCAGCTACGACCGGGGACCCTACAATGAGCAGTTCTTC

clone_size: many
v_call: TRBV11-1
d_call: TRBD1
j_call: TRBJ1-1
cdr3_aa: CASSSYRGNTEAFF
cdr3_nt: TGTGCCAGCAGCTCATACAGGGGGAACACTGAAGCTTTCTTT

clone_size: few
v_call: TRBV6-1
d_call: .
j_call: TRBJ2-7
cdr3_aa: CASSFSHYEQYF
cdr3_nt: TGTGCCAGCAGTTTCTCCCACTACGAGCAGTACTTC

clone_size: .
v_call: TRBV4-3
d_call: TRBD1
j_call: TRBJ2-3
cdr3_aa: CASSPDRGYTDTQYF
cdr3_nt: TGCGCCAGCAGCCCGGACAGGGGGTACACAGATACGCAGTATTTT

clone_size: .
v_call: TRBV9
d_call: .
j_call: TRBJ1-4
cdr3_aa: CASSVTGTTNEKLFF
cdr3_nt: TGTGCCAGCAGCGTTACCGGGACCACTAATGAAAAACTGTTTTTT

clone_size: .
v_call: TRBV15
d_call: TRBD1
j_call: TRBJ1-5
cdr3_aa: CATSGGQGLGQPQHF
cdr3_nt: TGTGCCACCAGCGGGGGACAGGGGTTGGGTCAGCCCCAGCATTTT

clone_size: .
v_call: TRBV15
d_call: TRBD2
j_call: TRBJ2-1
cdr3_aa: CATSGRVGTSGGHEQFF
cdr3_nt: TGTGCCACCAGCGGTCGGGTAGGGACTAGCGGGGGTCATGAGCAGTTCTTC

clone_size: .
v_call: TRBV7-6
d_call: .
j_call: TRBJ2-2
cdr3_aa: CASSEGAGELFF
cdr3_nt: TGTGCCAGCAGCGAGGGGGCCGGGGAGCTGTTTTTT